This T cell receptor beta chain came from a study of T cells in Graves' hyperthyroidism and ophthalmopathy. Study outcomes and limitations: Expanded thyroid clonotypes (above 0.001) were mostly also found in blood.

The germline V gene encodes CDR1 SNHLY and CDR2 FYNNEI. The CDR3 extends over 16 amino acids. V lost 8 bases to trimming and J lost 1 base, with 18 bases between them. For this clonotype: Its cognate antigen is unknown.

The study based diagnoses on clinical symptoms, serum thyroxine and TRAb, thyroid ultrasound and orbital computed tomography. The CDR3 regions of TCR beta were amplified from RNA transcripts. First-round RT-PCR with HTBI primers amplified the TCR CDR3 region. TCRdb ran MiXCR on the multiplex PCR reads and lists one entry per CDR3 protein. The sample has about 560,000 distinct CDR3 sequences, 46% seen once. The chain links TRBV2 to TRBJ1-3; the D is unclear. This TCR was recovered from a woman between 18 and 29 years old with Graves' hyperthyroidism. Sample: peripheral blood or thyroid tissue (not recorded which). This CDR3 is CASRGRTTESGNTIYF. DNA of the CDR3: TGTGCCAGCCGCGGGAGGACCACAGAGTCTGGAAACACCATATATTTT.